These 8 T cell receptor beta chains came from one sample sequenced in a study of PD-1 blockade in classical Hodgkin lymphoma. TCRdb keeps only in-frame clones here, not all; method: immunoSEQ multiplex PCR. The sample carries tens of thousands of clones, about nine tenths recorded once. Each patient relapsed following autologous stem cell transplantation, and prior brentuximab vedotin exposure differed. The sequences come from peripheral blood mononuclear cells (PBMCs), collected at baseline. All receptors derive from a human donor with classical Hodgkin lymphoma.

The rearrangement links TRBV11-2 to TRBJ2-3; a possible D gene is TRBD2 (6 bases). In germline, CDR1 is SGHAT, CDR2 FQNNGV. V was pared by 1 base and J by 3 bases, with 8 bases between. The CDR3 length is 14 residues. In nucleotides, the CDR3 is TGTGCCAGCAGCTTAGCCCGGGAGACAGATACGCAGTATTTT. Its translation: CASSLARETDTQYF. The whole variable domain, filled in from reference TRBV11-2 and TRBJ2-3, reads EAGVAQSPRYKIIEKRQSVAFWCNPISGHATLYWYQQILGQGPKLLIQFQNNGVVDDSQLPKDRFSAERLKGVDSTLKIQPAKLEDSAVYLCASSLARETDTQYFGPGTRLTVL.

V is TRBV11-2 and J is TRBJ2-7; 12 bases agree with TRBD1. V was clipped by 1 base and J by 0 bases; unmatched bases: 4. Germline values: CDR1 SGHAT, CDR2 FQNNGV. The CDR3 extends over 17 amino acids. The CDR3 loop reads CASSLGDRGLFSYEQYF. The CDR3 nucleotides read TGTGCCAGCAGCTTAGGGGACAGGGGGCTTTTCTCCTACGAGCAGTACTTC.

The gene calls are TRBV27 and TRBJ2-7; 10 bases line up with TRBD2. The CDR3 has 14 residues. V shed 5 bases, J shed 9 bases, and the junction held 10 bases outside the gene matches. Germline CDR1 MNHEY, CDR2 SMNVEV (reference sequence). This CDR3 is CASSVQGLASGQYF. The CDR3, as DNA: TGTGCCAGCAGTGTCCAGGGACTAGCGTCTGGGCAGTACTTC.

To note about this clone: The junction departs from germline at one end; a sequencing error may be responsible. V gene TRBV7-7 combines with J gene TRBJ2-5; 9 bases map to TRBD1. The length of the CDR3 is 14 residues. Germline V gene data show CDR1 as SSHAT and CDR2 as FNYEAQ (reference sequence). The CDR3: CASSETGQGWTQYF. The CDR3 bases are TGTGCTAGCAGCGAGACGGGACAGGGATGGACCCAGTACTTC.

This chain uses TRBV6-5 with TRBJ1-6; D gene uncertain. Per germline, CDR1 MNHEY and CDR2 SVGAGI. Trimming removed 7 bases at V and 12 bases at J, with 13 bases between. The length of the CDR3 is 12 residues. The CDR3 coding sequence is TGTGCCAGCACGACTGGGATGGGACCCCTCCACTTT. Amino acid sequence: CASTTGMGPLHF.

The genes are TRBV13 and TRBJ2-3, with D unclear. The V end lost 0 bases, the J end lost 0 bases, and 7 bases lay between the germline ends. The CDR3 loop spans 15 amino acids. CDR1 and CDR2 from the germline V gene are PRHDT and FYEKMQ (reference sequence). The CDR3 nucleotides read TGTGCCAGCAGCTTAGGCGCCAGCAGCACAGATACGCAGTATTTT. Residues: CASSLGASSTDTQYF.

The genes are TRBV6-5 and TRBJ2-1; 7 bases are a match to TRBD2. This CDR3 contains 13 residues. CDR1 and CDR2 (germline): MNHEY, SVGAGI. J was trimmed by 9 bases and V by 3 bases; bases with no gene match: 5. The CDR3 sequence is CASSYREEGEQFF. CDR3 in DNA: TGTGCCAGCAGTTATCGGGAGGAGGGTGAGCAGTTCTTC.

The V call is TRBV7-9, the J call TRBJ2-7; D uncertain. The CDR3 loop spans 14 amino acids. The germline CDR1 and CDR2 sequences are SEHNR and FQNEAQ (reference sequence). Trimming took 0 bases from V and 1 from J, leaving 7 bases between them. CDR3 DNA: TGTGCCAGCAGCTTAGCAGGCGGATCCTACGAGCAGTACTTC. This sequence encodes CASSLAGGSYEQYF.